The source of this TCR beta chain is a study of blood T cell repertoires in COVID-19. For the study at large: Sample material is recorded as cDNA or gDNA derived from T cells, B-cell-depleted T cells, or PBMCs.

The V gene's germline CDR1 is SNHLY and CDR2 FYNNEI. The CDR3 spans 9 residues. The V end lost 8 bases, the J end lost 6 bases, and 4 bases lay between the germline ends. Original data processing: Cell counts per sample came from amplifying reference gene primers. Profiling relied on immunoSEQ multiplex PCR, and the TCRdb table lists in-frame clones only, not all of them. V, J and clone size reflect that table, while D and trimming were determined from the DNA. The table shows some 270,000 clones, with 86% occurring only once. Sequencing used peripheral blood. This chain joins TRBV2 and TRBJ1-1; D unresolved. The source of this sequence is a man aged 35 to 55 with active or convalescent COVID-19. As DNA, the CDR3 is TGTGCCAGCGGCCCTGAAGCTTTCTTT. Translated, it gives CASGPEAFF.